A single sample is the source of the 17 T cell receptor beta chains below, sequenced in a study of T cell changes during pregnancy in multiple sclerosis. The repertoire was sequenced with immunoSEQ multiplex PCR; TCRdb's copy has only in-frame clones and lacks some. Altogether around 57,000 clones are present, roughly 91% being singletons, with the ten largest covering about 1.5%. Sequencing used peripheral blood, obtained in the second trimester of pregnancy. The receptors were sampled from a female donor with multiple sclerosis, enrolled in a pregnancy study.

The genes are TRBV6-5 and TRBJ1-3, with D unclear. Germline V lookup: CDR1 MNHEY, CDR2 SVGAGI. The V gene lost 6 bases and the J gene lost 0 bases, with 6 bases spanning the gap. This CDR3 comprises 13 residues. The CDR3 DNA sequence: TGTGCCAGCAGAGAGATCTCTGGAAACACCATATATTTT. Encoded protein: CASREISGNTIYF.

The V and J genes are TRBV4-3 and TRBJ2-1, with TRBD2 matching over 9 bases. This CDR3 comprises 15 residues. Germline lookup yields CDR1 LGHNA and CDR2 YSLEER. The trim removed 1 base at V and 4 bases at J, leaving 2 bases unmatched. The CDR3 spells CASSQGLADYNEQFF. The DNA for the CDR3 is TGCGCCAGCAGCCAAGGACTAGCGGATTACAATGAGCAGTTCTTC.

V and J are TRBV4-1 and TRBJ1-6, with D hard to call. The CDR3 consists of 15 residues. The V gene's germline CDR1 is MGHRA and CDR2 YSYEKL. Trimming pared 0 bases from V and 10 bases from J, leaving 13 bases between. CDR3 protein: CASSQDQAGTSPLHF. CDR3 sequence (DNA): TGCGCCAGCAGCCAAGATCAAGCGGGAACCTCACCCCTCCACTTT.

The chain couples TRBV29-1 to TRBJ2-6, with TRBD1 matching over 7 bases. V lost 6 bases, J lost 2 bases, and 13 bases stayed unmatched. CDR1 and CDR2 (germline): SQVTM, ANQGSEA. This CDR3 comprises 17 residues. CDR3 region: CSVNADRKGAGANVLTF. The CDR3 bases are TGCAGCGTCAACGCGGACAGGAAGGGGGCTGGGGCCAACGTCCTGACTTTC.

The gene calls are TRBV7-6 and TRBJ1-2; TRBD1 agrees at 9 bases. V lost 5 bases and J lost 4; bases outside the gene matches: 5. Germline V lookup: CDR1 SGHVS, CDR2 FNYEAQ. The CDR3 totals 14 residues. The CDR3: CASSAGTGFYGYTF. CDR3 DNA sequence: TGTGCCAGCAGCGCCGGGACAGGGTTCTATGGCTACACCTTC.

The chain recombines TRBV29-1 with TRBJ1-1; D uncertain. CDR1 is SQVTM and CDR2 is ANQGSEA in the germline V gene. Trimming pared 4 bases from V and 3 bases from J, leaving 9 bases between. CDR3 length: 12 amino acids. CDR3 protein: CSVVREYTEAFF. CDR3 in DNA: TGCAGCGTTGTGAGGGAATACACTGAAGCTTTCTTT.

The chain's CDR3 is CASSSTSSGGAAYEQYF. In nucleotides, the CDR3 is TGTGCCAGCAGCTCGACATCTAGCGGGGGGGCCGCCTACGAGCAGTACTTC. V usage is TRBV7-2 and J usage is TRBJ2-7; 12 bases are shared with TRBD2. There are 17 residues in the CDR3. V shed 4 bases and J 2 bases; nucleotides not matched to a gene: 9. Per germline, CDR1 SGHTA and CDR2 FQGNSA.

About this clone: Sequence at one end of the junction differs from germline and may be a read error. The CDR3 sequence: CASSLGRGFSAEQFF. CDR3 nucleotide sequence: TGTGCTAGCAGCTTGGGACGGGGGTTTTCCGCTGAGCAGTTCTTC. The chain has TRBV7-7 and TRBJ2-1; tentative D call: TRBD2 (6 bases). The CDR3 is made up of 15 amino acids. Germline V gene sequence: CDR1 SSHAT, CDR2 FNYEAQ (reference sequence).

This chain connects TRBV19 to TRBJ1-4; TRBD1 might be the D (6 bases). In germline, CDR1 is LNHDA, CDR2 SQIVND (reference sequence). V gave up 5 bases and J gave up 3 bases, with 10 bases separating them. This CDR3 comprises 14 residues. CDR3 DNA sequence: TGTGCCAGTAGTTCTGGACAGCCTAATGAAAAACTGTTTTTT. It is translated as CASSSGQPNEKLFF.

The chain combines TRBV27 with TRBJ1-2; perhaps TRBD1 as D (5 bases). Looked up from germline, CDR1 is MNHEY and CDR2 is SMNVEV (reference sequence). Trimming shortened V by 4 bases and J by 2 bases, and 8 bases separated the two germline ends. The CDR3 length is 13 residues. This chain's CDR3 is CASSWAGNYGYTF. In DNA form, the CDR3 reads TGTGCCAGCAGTTGGGCAGGGAACTATGGCTACACCTTC.

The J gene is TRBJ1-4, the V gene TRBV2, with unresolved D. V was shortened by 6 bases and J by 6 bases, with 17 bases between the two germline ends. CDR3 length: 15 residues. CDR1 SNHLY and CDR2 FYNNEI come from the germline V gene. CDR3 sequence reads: CASSPPAGRDEKLFF. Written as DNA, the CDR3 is TGTGCCAGCAGCCCCCCCGCGGGTCGTGATGAAAAACTGTTTTTT.

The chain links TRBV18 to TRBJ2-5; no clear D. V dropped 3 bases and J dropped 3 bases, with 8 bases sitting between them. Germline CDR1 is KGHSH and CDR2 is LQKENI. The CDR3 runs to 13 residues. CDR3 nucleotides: TGTGCCAGCTCACCCCGAGGAAAAGAGACCCAGTACTTC. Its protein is CASSPRGKETQYF.

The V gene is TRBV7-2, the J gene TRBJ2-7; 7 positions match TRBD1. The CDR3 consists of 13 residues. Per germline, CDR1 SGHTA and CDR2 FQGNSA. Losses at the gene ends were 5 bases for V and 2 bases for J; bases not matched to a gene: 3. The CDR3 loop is CASSIDRAYEQYF. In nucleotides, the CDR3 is TGTGCCAGCAGCATTGACAGGGCCTACGAGCAGTACTTC.

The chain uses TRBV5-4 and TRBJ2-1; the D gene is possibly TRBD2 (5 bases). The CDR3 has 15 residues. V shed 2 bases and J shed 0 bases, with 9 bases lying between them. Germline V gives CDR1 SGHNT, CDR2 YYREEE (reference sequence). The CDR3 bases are TGTGCCAGCAGCTTCAGGACTTTCTCCTACAATGAGCAGTTCTTC. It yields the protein CASSFRTFSYNEQFF.

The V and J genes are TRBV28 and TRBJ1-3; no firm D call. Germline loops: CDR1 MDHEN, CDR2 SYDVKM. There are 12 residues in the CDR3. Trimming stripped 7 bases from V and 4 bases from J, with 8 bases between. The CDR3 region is CASTSAGNTIYF. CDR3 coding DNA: TGTGCCAGCACATCCGCGGGAAACACCATATATTTT.

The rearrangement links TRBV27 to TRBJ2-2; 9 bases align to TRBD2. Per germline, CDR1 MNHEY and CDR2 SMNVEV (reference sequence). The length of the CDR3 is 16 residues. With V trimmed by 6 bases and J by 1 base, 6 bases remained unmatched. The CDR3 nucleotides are TGTGCCAGCAGGTGGTCTAGCGGGGTGAACACCGGGGAGCTGTTTTTT. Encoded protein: CASRWSSGVNTGELFF.

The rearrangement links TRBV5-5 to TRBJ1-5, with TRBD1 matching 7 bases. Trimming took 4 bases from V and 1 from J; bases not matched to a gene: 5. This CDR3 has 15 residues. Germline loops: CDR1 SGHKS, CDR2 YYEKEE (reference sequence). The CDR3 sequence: CASSRGGASNQPQHF. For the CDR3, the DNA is TGTGCCAGCAGCAGAGGGGGCGCGAGCAATCAGCCCCAGCATTTT. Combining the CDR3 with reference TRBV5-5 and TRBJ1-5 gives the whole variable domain DAGVTQSPTHLIKTRGQQVTLRCSPISGHKSVSWYQQVLGQGPQFIFQYYEKEERGRGNFPDRFSARQFPNYSSELNVNALLLGDSALYLCASSRGGASNQPQHFGDGTRLSIL.